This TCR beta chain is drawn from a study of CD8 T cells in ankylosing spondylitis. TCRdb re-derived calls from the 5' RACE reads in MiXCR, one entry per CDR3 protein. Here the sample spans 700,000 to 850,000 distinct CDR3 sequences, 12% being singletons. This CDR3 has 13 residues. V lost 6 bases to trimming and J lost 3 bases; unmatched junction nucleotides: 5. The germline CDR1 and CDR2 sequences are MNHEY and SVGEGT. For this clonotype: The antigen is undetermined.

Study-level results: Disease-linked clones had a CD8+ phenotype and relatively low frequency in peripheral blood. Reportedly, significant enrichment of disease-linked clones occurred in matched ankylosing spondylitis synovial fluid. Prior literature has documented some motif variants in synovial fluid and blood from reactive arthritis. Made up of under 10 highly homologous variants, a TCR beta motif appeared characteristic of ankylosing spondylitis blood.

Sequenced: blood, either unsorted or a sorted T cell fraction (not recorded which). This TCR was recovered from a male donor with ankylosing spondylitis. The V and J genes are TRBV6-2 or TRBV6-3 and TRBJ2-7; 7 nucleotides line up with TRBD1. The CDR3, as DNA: TGTGCCAGCAGAAGGGGGCAGATCTACGAGCAGTACTTC. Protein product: CASRRGQIYEQYF.